Listed here are 21 T cell receptor beta chains from one sample, sequenced in a study of blood T cell repertoires in COVID-19. This table comes from immunoSEQ multiplex PCR, and its TCRdb copy is limited to in-frame clones, with some not included. The sample lists about 27,000 clones; around 90% were seen once. The sample consisted of peripheral blood. Receptor source: a woman aged 45-65 years with active COVID-19.

V gene TRBV2 combines with J gene TRBJ2-7; 12 bases map to TRBD2. The CDR3 loop spans 15 amino acids. Germline V CDR1 and CDR2: SNHLY, FYNNEI. The J segment lost 6 bases and the V segment lost 6 bases, leaving 9 bases of the junction unmatched. The CDR3 coding sequence is TGTGCCAGCAGGGATCGGACTAGCGGGACTTCCGAGCAGTACTTC. This encodes CASRDRTSGTSEQYF.

J is TRBJ1-1 and V is TRBV7-3; possibly TRBD1 for D (5 bases). V lost 1 base and J lost 4, with 13 bases in between. The CDR3 length is 15 residues. The germline V gene encodes CDR1 SGHTA and CDR2 FQGTGA. The CDR3 region has the DNA TGTGCCAGCAGCTTAAGGGGCCAGGGCGTCACTGAAGCTTTCTTT. As protein: CASSLRGQGVTEAFF.

V is TRBV19 and J is TRBJ2-4; D is perhaps TRBD1 (6 bases). V lost 2 bases, J lost 2 bases, and 10 bases lay in between. The germline V gene encodes CDR1 LNHDA and CDR2 SQIVND (reference sequence). The CDR3 length is 15 residues. CDR3 in DNA: TGTGCCAGTAGTATACAGGGGACGACCAAAAACATTCAGTACTTC. The encoded protein is CASSIQGTTKNIQYF.

This sequence joins TRBV6-6 and TRBJ1-5; weak D call: TRBD1 (6 bases). The CDR3 has 20 residues. The germline V and J ends were trimmed by 6 bases and 0 bases, with 27 bases remaining between them. CDR1 and CDR2 from the germline V gene are MNHNY and SVGAGI (reference sequence). The CDR3 here is CASSPALKTRGDNSNQPQHF. CDR3 bases: TGTGCCAGCAGCCCCGCCTTAAAAACCAGGGGAGACAATAGCAATCAGCCCCAGCATTTT.

The chain is built from TRBV5-1 and TRBJ1-2; unclear D gene. Trimming took 2 bases from V and 4 from J, leaving 9 bases between them. Per germline, CDR1 SGHRS and CDR2 YFSETQ. The CDR3 has 13 residues. The CDR3 DNA reads as TGCGCCAGCAGCTTAGAGGATAGCTATGGCTACACCTTC. It specifies CASSLEDSYGYTF.

This clone turned up a few times. The J gene is TRBJ1-1, the V gene TRBV6-1; D is uncertain. CDR1 is MNHNS and CDR2 is SASEGT in the germline V gene. Trimming shortened V by 0 bases and J by 1 base, and 6 bases separated the two germline ends. The CDR3 has 14 amino acids. DNA of the CDR3: TGTGCCAGCAGTGAAGCGGGAGGGAACACTGAAGCTTTCTTT. This encodes CASSEAGGNTEAFF.

The sample holds a few counts of this clone. The V and J genes are TRBV10-3 and TRBJ1-5, with D possibly TRBD1 on 5 matching bases. Per the germline V gene, CDR1 is ENHRY and CDR2 is SYGVKD. CDR3 length equals 15 residues. Trimming removed 6 bases at V and 2 bases at J, with 14 bases between. CDR3 residues: CAISLSGRGNQPQHF. For the CDR3, the DNA is TGTGCCATCAGCCTGAGTGGCAGGGGCAATCAGCCCCAGCATTTT.

The gene calls are TRBV2 and TRBJ2-1; TRBD2 agrees at 11 bases. This CDR3 region has 14 residues. The J segment lost 6 bases and the V segment lost 5 bases, leaving 3 bases of the junction unmatched. CDR1 SNHLY and CDR2 FYNNEI come from the germline V gene. The CDR3 DNA follows: TGTGCCAGCAGTCGACTAGCGGGACCCAATGAGCAGTTCTTC. It codes for CASSRLAGPNEQFF. Drawing the rest from reference TRBV2 and TRBJ2-1, the complete variable domain is EPEVTQTPSHQVTQMGQEVILRCVPISNHLYFYWYRQILGQKVEFLVSFYNNEISEKSEIFDDQFSVERPDGSNFTLKIRSTKLEDSAMYFCASSRLAGPNEQFFGPGTRLTVL.

The chain links TRBV5-1 to TRBJ2-1; 12 bases are shared with TRBD2. Germline loops: CDR1 SGHRS, CDR2 YFSETQ. Losses at the gene ends were 4 bases for V and 4 bases for J; bases not matched to a gene: 3. The CDR3 has 15 residues. CDR3 protein: CASSAGTSGYNEQFF. CDR3 nucleotide sequence: TGCGCCAGCAGCGCCGGGACTAGCGGGTACAATGAGCAGTTCTTC.

The chain has TRBV4-1 and TRBJ1-4; the D gene is possibly TRBD1 (5 bases). This CDR3 region has 17 residues. CDR1 and CDR2 (germline): MGHRA, YSYEKL. Trimming took 4 bases from V and 0 from J, leaving 15 bases between them. In nucleotides, the CDR3 is TGCGCCAGCAGCCCCGGGGGGGGTAGGGCAACTAATGAAAAACTGTTTTTT. Encoded protein: CASSPGGGRATNEKLFF.

This clone was found once. The genes are TRBV20-1 and TRBJ2-2; D call uncertain. This CDR3 has 11 residues. V lost 0 bases, J lost 8 bases, and 4 bases lay in between. CDR1 and CDR2 (germline): DFQATT, SNEGSKA (reference sequence). CDR3 coding DNA: TGCAGTGCTAGAGATCGGGGGGAGCTGTTTTTT. Translated: CSARDRGELFF.

The V gene is TRBV11-2, the J gene TRBJ1-2, with a weak D call TRBD1 (6 bases). Germline CDR1 is SGHAT and CDR2 is FQNNGV. Trimming left V 4 bases short and J 4 bases short, with 7 bases between. The length of the CDR3 is 12 residues. The CDR3 nucleotides are TGTGCCAGCAGCTCAGGGGCCTATGGCTACACCTTC. Residues: CASSSGAYGYTF.

This chain joins TRBV5-1 and TRBJ1-1, with TRBD1 matching over 12 bases. Germline lookup yields CDR1 SGHRS and CDR2 YFSETQ. V lost 4 bases to trimming and J lost 5 bases; unmatched junction nucleotides: 15. The CDR3 covers 18 residues. In DNA, the CDR3 is TGCGCCAGCAGCCCCGGTCCGGGACAGGGGGCGCGGGGGACTGAAGCTTTCTTT. The encoded protein is CASSPGPGQGARGTEAFF.

This chain joins TRBV28 and TRBJ2-1; D uncertain. The germline V gene encodes CDR1 MDHEN and CDR2 SYDVKM. V was cut by 5 bases and J by 4 bases, with 6 bases left in between. The CDR3 is 12 residues long. As DNA, the CDR3 is TGTGCCAGCAGTGGGCTATACAATGAGCAGTTCTTC. Amino acid sequence: CASSGLYNEQFF.

The chain combines TRBV28 with TRBJ2-3, with 9 bases that match TRBD2. Per the germline V gene, CDR1 is MDHEN and CDR2 is SYDVKM. V trimming: 6 bases; J trimming: 1 base; junction bases outside the gene matches: 8. This CDR3 spans 16 amino acids. CDR3 DNA: TGTGCCAGCAGCCGGCGGGAGGGCCAGGGCACAGATACGCAGTATTTT. Encoded protein: CASSRREGQGTDTQYF.

This chain joins TRBV7-9 and TRBJ1-1; 7 bases line up with TRBD1. The V and J ends lost 4 bases and 3 bases, in that order; junction bases with no gene match: 17. Germline lookup yields CDR1 SEHNR and CDR2 FQNEAQ (reference sequence). This CDR3 is built from 18 residues. CDR3 sequence reads: CASSSLSIRTGRHTEAFF. DNA for the CDR3: TGTGCCAGCAGCTCACTATCAATTCGGACAGGCCGGCACACTGAAGCTTTCTTT.

The chain uses TRBV29-1 and TRBJ1-1, with TRBD1 identical over 7 bases. Germline CDR1 and CDR2: SQVTM and ANQGSEA. With 5 bases clipped from V and 1 base from J, the junction kept 7 bases outside the gene matches. CDR3 length: 14 residues. The CDR3 reads CSVFRGLKNTEAFF. As DNA, the CDR3 is TGCAGCGTTTTTAGGGGGCTGAAGAACACTGAAGCTTTCTTT.

This clone has only one observation. The chain joins TRBV5-1 to TRBJ2-7; maybe TRBD2 (7 bases). The CDR3 runs to 13 residues. The germline V gene encodes CDR1 SGHRS and CDR2 YFSETQ. V lost 3 bases, J lost 6 bases, and 13 bases lay in between. In nucleotides, the CDR3 is TGCGCCAGCAGCTCCCGGGGGGCTCTCGAGCAGTACTTC. This encodes CASSSRGALEQYF.

The chain recombines TRBV5-1 with TRBJ2-2; no clear D gene. V was clipped by 2 bases and J by 1 base, with 6 bases between them. Germline-derived CDR1 and CDR2 are SGHRS and YFSETQ. The CDR3 loop spans 14 amino acids. The CDR3 sequence is CASSFSQNTGELFF. For the CDR3, the DNA is TGCGCCAGCAGCTTTTCCCAGAACACCGGGGAGCTGTTTTTT.

This clone was found a few times. This sequence joins TRBV20-1 and TRBJ1-1; weak D call: TRBD1 (6 bases). Trimming removed 0 bases from V and 8 bases from J, with 7 bases in between. Per the germline V gene, CDR1 is DFQATT and CDR2 is SNEGSKA (reference sequence). The CDR3 loop spans 11 amino acids. For the CDR3, the DNA is TGCAGTGCTAGAGATGACAGGGAAGCTTTCTTT. Translation: CSARDDREAFF.

This chain links TRBV13 with TRBJ2-1; unclear D gene. The germline CDR1 and CDR2 sequences are PRHDT and FYEKMQ (reference sequence). The CDR3 runs 14 residues. V lost 3 bases and J 2 bases, leaving 8 bases between the germline ends. CDR3 nucleotide sequence: TGTGCCAGCAGCTTGGCCCGGGCCTACAATGAGCAGTTCTTC. It is translated as CASSLARAYNEQFF.